This TCR beta chain was identified during a study of identical twins. This clonotype has a count of ten or more. Via MiXCR, TCRdb re-called the 5' RACE reads, giving one row per CDR3 protein. Here the sample spans over 200,000 distinct CDR3 sequences, about a tenth being singletons. CDR1 is DFQATT and CDR2 is SNEGSKA in the germline V gene (reference sequence). Trimming removed 0 bases from V and 0 bases from J; junction bases left unmatched: 11. The CDR3 has 19 amino acids. Sequencing input: memory (CD45RO+) T cells sorted from blood. V is TRBV20-1 and J is TRBJ2-1, with 10 bases lining up with TRBD2. The source of this sequence is a woman between 18 and 29 years old in good health. CDR3 amino acids: CSARDRASGRGLSYNEQFF. In DNA form, the CDR3 reads TGCAGTGCTAGAGATAGGGCTAGCGGGAGAGGGCTCTCCTACAATGAGCAGTTCTTC.